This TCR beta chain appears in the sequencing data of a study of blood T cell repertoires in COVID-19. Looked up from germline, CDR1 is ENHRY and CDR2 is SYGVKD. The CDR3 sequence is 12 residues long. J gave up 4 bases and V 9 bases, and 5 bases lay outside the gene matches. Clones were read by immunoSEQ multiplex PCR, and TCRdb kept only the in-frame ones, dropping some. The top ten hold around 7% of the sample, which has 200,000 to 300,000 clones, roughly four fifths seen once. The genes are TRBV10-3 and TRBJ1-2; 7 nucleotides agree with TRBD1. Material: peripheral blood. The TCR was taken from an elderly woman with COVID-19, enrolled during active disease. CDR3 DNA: TGTGCCATACAGGGGACTGGCTATGGCTACACCTTC. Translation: CAIQGTGYGYTF.